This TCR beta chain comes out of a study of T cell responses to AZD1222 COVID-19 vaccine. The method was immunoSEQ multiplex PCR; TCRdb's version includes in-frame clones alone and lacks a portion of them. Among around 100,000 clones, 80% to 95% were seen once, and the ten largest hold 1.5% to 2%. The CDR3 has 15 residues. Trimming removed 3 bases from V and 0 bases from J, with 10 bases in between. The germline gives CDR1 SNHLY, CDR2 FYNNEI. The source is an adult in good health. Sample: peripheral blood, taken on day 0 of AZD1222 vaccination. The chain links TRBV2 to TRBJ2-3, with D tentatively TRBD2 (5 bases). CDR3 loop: CASSEWRTSTDTQYF. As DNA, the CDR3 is TGTGCCAGCAGTGAGTGGCGGACTAGCACAGATACGCAGTATTTT.